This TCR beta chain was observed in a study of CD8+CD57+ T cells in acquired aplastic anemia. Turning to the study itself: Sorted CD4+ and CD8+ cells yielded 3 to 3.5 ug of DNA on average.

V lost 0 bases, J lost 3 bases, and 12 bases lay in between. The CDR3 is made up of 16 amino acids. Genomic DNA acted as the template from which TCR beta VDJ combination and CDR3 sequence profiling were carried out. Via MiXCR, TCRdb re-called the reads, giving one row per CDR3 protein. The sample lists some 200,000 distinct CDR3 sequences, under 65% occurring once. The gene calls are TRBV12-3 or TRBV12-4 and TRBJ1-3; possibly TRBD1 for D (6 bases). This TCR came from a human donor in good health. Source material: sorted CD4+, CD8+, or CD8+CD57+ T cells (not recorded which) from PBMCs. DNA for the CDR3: TGTGCCAGCAGTTTAGCCCTCGACAGGATTGGAAACACCATATATTTT. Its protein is CASSLALDRIGNTIYF.